This T cell receptor beta chain was captured by sequencing in a study of blood T cell repertoires in COVID-19. Study background: Some COVID-19 samples were acute and others convalescent; all came from the United States, Italy and Spain. Sample material is recorded as cDNA or gDNA derived from T cells, B-cell-depleted T cells, or PBMCs.

Original methodology: Counts of nucleated cells, estimated from reference gene primer amplification, were obtained. Profiled with immunoSEQ multiplex PCR; TCRdb holds only in-frame clones, not every one. V and J calls and clone size are as listed in that table; D and trimming were resolved from the DNA. The top ten clones hold approximately 10% of a sample with 250,000 to 300,000 clones, around nine tenths of them seen once. A Seattle source enrolled patients during active infection and followed them longitudinally. This CDR3 comprises 14 residues. Trimming pared 5 bases from V and 1 base from J, leaving 12 bases between. Germline V lookup: CDR1 SGHKS, CDR2 YYEKEE (reference sequence).

Sample: peripheral blood. The V gene is TRBV5-5, the J gene TRBJ1-1; the D gene is possibly TRBD1 (5 bases). The TCR sequence derives from a young woman with COVID-19, enrolled during active disease. In DNA, the CDR3 is TGTGCCAGCAGGTACAGGTCCGGGAACACTGAAGCTTTCTTT. It is translated as CASRYRSGNTEAFF.